Following are 5 T cell receptor beta chains from one sample sequenced in a study of CD8+ T cells in alopecia areata (dated by TCRdb to 2016 to 2019). The intended sense of this specimen's time point label: baseline before oral tofacitinib. The library was prepared using the immunoSEQ multiplex PCR assay. For TCR sequencing, RNA was extracted from every sample and reverse transcribed into cDNA to serve as template. In TCRdb, the immuneACCESS table is reduced to in-frame sequences with V and J assigned. These tables do not hold every clone; where another copy was compared, an unresolved V gene accounts for under half, and the others remain unexplained. The sample table contains hundreds of thousands of clones; only one count was recorded for under 70% of them. The ten largest clones take up more than 0.95% of the sample. The sequencing used CD4+ T cells sorted from blood, collected at week 0. The receptors derive from a human donor with alopecia areata.

The chain combines TRBV9 with TRBJ2-7; D not certain. V lost 0 bases, J lost 2 bases, and 9 bases lay in between. Germline V gene data show CDR1 as SGDLS and CDR2 as YYNGEE. This CDR3 has 14 residues. The CDR3 region has the DNA TGTGCCAGCAGCGTAGGGGCAAGAGCCTACGAGCAGTACTTC. Translation gives CASSVGARAYEQYF. Together with reference TRBV9 and TRBJ2-7, the CDR3 gives the full variable domain: DSGVTQTPKHLITATGQRVTLRCSPRSGDLSVYWYQQSLDQGLQFLIQYYNGEERAKGNILERFSAQQFPDLHSELNLSSLELGDSALYFCASSVGARAYEQYFGPGTRLTVT.

With respect to this clone: The CDR3 ends on some other residue instead of the conserved phenylalanine or tryptophan, so this is likely a read error. No DNA is shown, since the ends of the CDR3 on it are uncertain; the CDR3 is the one TCRdb lists. The chain is built from TRBV5-4 and TRBJ2-4; the listed D gene, TRBD2, was not tested against the DNA. Germline V gene lookup returns CDR1 SGHNT and CDR2 YYREEE (reference sequence). The CDR3 is 12 residues long, counting both termini. CDR3 region: CASTRPGDYMVL.

The chain recombines TRBV5-6 with TRBJ2-7; no definite D call. Germline V lookup: CDR1 SGHDT, CDR2 YYEEEE. V lost 5 bases to trimming and J lost 2 bases, with 8 bases between them. The CDR3 is made up of 12 amino acids. CDR3 residues: CASRGSAYEQYF. The CDR3 region has the DNA TGTGCCAGCAGGGGGTCTGCCTACGAGCAGTACTTC.

This chain connects TRBV7-2 to TRBJ2-3; D remains unclear. The V and J ends lost 4 bases and 2 bases respectively, with 7 bases between them. The CDR3 is 13 residues long. Germline lookup yields CDR1 SGHTA and CDR2 FQGNSA. CDR3 coding DNA: TGTGCCAGCAGCTCTTACAACACAGATACGCAGTATTTT. Its protein is CASSSYNTDTQYF.

This clone was seen only a few times. The chain combines TRBV9 with TRBJ1-2, with D maybe TRBD1 (6 bases). Germline loops: CDR1 SGDLS, CDR2 YYNGEE. The CDR3 consists of 13 residues. V lost 4 bases and J 4 bases, leaving 11 bases between the germline ends. The CDR3 DNA follows: TGTGCCAGCAGCCTCGGACAGCCCTATGGCTACACCTTC. Translating gives CASSLGQPYGYTF.